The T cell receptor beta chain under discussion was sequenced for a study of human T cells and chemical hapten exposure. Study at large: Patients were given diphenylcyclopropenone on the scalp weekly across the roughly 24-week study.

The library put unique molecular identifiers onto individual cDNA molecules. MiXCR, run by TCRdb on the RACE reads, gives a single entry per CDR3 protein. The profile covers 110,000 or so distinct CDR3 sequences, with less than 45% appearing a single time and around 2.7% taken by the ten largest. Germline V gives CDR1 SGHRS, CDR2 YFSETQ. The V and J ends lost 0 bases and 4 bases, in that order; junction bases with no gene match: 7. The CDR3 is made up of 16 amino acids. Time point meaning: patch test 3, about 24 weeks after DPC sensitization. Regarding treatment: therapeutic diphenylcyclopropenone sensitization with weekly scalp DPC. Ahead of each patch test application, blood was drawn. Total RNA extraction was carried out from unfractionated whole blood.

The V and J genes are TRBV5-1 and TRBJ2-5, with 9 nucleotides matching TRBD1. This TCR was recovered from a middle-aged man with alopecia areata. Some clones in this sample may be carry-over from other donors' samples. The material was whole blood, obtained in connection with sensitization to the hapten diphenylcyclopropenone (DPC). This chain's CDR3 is CASSLARTGVGETQYF. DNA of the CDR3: TGCGCCAGCAGCTTGGCGCGGACAGGGGTAGGAGAGACCCAGTACTTC.